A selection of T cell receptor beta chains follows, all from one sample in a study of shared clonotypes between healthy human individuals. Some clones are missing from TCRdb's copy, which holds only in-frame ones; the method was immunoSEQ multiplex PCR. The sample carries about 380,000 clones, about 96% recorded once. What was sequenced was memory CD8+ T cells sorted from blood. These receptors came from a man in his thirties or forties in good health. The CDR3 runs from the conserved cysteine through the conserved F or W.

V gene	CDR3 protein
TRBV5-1	CASSLGASAGDTQYF
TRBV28	CASRAGTGDYSNQPQHF
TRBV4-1	CASSQEAGYSLPSAGQYF
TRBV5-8	CASSLRLQGSLGGYTF
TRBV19	CASSISSYGNQPQHF
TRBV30	CAWRGGWRMNTEAFF
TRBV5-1	CASSLFLAYNEQFF
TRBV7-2	CASSLLAYEQYF
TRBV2	CATSKAENSPLHF
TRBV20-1	CSTRVLSEQYF
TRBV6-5	CASSYSSGSYTGELFF
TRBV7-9	CASSVTDTQYF
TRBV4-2	CASSQVDEQFF
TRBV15	CATSTTGGPSYNEQFF
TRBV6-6	CASSYWAGGGGNEQFF
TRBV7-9	CASSLTLYNEQFF
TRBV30	CAWSLGKGGGYTF
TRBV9	CASSVRQENTEAFF
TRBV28	CASSSQNGGGYTF
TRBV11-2	CASSLTSGAYNEQFF
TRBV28	CASSFGGGLYEQYF
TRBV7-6	CASSLEMDSPYTF
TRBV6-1	CASKGTYNEQFF
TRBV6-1	CAGRTGYGELFF
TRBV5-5	CASSHDLEDTQYF
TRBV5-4	CASSLARNNYGYTF
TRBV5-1	CASSLGEFNQPQHF
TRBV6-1	CASNTAGGQEKLFF
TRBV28	CATQDPRGGANVLTF
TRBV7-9	CASSLRANYNSPLHF
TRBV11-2	CASSVPGQGEVDEQFF
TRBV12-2	CASRLASGSSYNEQFF
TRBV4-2	CATRGQGLGYGYTF
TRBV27	CASSSLSRTAFANTGELFF
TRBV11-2	CASSRGVNTEAFF
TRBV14	CASSRGRGSYNEQFF
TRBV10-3	CASRTSGYEQYF
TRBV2	CASIRDREYF